This T cell receptor beta chain is drawn from a study of T cell changes during pregnancy in multiple sclerosis. The repertoire was sequenced with immunoSEQ multiplex PCR; TCRdb's copy has only in-frame clones and lacks some. Of 60,000 or so clones in the sample, roughly 90% were seen once. Germline-derived CDR1 and CDR2 are GTSNPN and SVGIG (reference sequence). V lost 8 bases and J lost 3; bases outside the gene matches: 12. This CDR3 spans 14 amino acids. This material consisted of peripheral blood, taken before pregnancy. This receptor was obtained from a female donor with multiple sclerosis, enrolled in a pregnancy study. This chain joins TRBV30 and TRBJ2-7, with 8 bases that match TRBD2. This CDR3 is CATSGTRWFYEQYF. CDR3 DNA sequence: TGTGCCACCTCCGGGACTAGGTGGTTCTACGAGCAGTACTTC.